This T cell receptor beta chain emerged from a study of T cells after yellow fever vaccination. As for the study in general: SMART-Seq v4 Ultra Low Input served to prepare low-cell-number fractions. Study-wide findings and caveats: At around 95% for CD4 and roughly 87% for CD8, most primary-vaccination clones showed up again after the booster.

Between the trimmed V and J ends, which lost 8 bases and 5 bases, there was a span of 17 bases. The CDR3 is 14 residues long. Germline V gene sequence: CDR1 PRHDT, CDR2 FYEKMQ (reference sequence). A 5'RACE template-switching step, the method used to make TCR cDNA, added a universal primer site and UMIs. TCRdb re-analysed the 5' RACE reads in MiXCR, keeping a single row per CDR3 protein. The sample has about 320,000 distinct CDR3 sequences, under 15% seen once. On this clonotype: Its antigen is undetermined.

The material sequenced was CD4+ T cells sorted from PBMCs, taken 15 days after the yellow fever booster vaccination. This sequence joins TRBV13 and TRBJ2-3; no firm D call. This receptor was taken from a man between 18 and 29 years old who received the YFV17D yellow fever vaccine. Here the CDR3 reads CASQRPQDGDTQYF. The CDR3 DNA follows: TGTGCCAGCCAGAGACCCCAGGACGGAGATACGCAGTATTTT.